The rows below give T cell receptor beta chains drawn from one sample of a study of high-grade serous ovarian cancer treatment subgroups. The data were produced by immunoSEQ multiplex PCR, yet TCRdb's version contains in-frame clones alone and is incomplete. This repertoire shows approximately 5,800 clones, 55% to 75% found once; its top ten account for less than 9%. Material: tumor tissue. These receptors originate from a human donor with high-grade serous ovarian cancer. Each CDR3 is given without its conserved first and last residue. Fields, in order: V gene, CDR3 protein.

>TRBV7-9
ASRADGGYQPQH
>TRBV6-6
ASSYDSRSETQY
>TRBV7-2
ASSRGTSRTDTQY
>TRBV7-3
ASSLTGTANTEAF
>TRBV12-2
ASRLGGQGMGLKGDSTDTQY
>TRBV7-2
ASSRQGSGDEQY
>TRBV15
ATSREGGPASYNEQF
>TRBV30
AWSVGTVANYGYT
>TRBV9
ASSGTPKPYEQY
>TRBV5-5
ASNPESSDEQY
>TRBV29-1
SVIGGTDKETQY
>TRBV27
ASSLGQGDTGELF
>TRBV5-1
ASSLGDGYNEQF
>TRBV28
ASSFPSVPNEQF
>TRBV19
ASTQKLGGVWHYGYT
>TRBV9
ASSVDPGGYNEQF
>TRBV4-3
ASSQDGDSLAYEQY
>TRBV18
ASSKNKGQALMGYT
>TRBV19
ASSTFGGTGAQY
>TRBV28
ASKYSGHNGNTIY
>TRBV5-4
ASSLFQVKTEAF
>TRBV6-1
ASRETGVPTYGYT
>TRBV7-9
ASSLWDRVSPLH
>TRBV2
ARGTYGYT
>TRBV7-2
ASSKGPAGVSTDTQY
>TRBV25-1
ASSAPTGRGFNYGYT
>TRBV7-3
ASSLTVGDEQY
>TRBV19
ASSTRDRVSRGYT
>TRBV7-6
ASSDRTANTEAF
>TRBV6-5
ASRAARQGWEPQH
>TRBV4-1
ASSLPAGGTYNEQF
>TRBV30
AWTTGTGNQPQH
>TRBV30
AWGRFNEQF
>TRBV7-9
AGLETRTTGELF
>TRBV14
ASSSHRNTEAF
>TRBV11-1
ASSSPGTGGGQETQY
>TRBV6-5
ASQGQPNQPQH
>TRBV7-8
ASSLGRDYGYT
>TRBV5-1
ACRIGGDSYNEQF
>TRBV11-2
ASSLKDGNTIY